This TCR beta chain was identified in a study of cytomegalovirus exposure and HLA in healthy donors. General study results and limits: In an earlier analysis, in 540 or so donors, most V segments appeared productive either ~87% or ~30% of the time.

V lost 3 bases, J lost 4 bases, and 15 bases stayed unmatched. CDR3 length: 18 residues. Per the germline V gene, CDR1 is MDHEN and CDR2 is SYDVKM. This clone was recorded only once. Its cognate antigen is unknown. It was with 60 Vbeta and 13 Jbeta primers that the PCR ran. Only in-frame clones appear in the TCRdb table, and some are missing; sequencing was by immunoSEQ multiplex PCR. The sample lists under 150,000 clones; roughly 80% were seen once. The J gene is TRBJ1-1, the V gene TRBV28; 9 positions agree with TRBD1. Input material: PBMCs. The sequence was collected from a woman aged 40 to 50 in good health and CMV-seropositive. In DNA, the CDR3 is TGTGCCAGCAGTTTGGGGGGACAGGGAATCCCTAAGGGCACTGAAGCTTTCTTT. Its protein is CASSLGGQGIPKGTEAFF. Looking up the rest from reference TRBV28 and TRBJ1-1 gives the full variable domain: DVKVTQSSRYLVKRTGEKVFLECVQDMDHENMFWYRQDPGLGLRLIYFSYDVKMKEKGDIPEGYSVSREKKERFSLILESASTNQTSMYLCASSLGGQGIPKGTEAFFGQGTRLTVV.